The rows below give T cell receptor beta chains drawn from one sample of a study of blood T cell repertoires in COVID-19. Using immunoSEQ multiplex PCR, the repertoire was profiled, and TCRdb retains in-frame clones only, with some absent. The table includes about 160,000 clones, roughly 85% detected once. Sequencing was performed on peripheral blood. These receptors were collected from a man between 35 and 55 years old with acute or convalescent COVID-19. Each CDR3 is given with its conserved first and last residue. The D gene is left open where the match is weak.

>TRBJ2-1|TRBD1|TRBV4-2
CASSQGQGGRFDNEQFF
TGTGCCAGCAGCCAAGGACAGGGGGGGCGGTTTGACAATGAGCAGTTCTTC
>TRBJ1-2|TRBD1|TRBV27
CASRTEQGARYGYTF
TGTGCCAGCAGAACCGAACAGGGGGCGCGGTATGGCTACACCTTC
>TRBJ1-5|NA|TRBV11-1
CASSFLQGQPQHF
TGTGCCAGCAGCTTCCTTCAGGGTCAGCCCCAGCATTTT
>TRBJ2-7|TRBD1|TRBV10-3
CAISGGQISYEQYF
TGTGCCATCAGTGGGGGACAGATCTCCTACGAGCAGTACTTC
>TRBJ2-7|TRBD2|TRBV6-6
CAGSGGRGEQYF
TGTGCCGGCAGCGGGGGGAGAGGAGAGCAGTACTTC
>TRBJ2-3|TRBD1|TRBV6-1
CASNRDRGREDTQYF
TGTGCCAGCAACCGGGACAGGGGGCGGGAAGATACGCAGTATTTT
>TRBJ2-5|NA|TRBV6-6
CASSYGQKETQYF
TGTGCCAGCAGTTACGGGCAGAAAGAGACCCAGTACTTC
>TRBJ2-1|TRBD2|TRBV3-1/TRBV3-2
CASSQRQIAGGPNEQFF
TGTGCCAGCAGCCAACGCCAGATAGCGGGGGGGCCAAATGAGCAGTTCTTC
>TRBJ2-1|NA|TRBV2
CASRETERSGGEQFF
TGTGCCAGCAGGGAGACGGAAAGGAGCGGCGGAGAGCAGTTCTTC
>TRBJ2-7|TRBD2|TRBV13
CASRKAGGPTEQYF
TGTGCCAGTAGAAAAGCGGGGGGGCCAACGGAGCAGTACTTC
>TRBJ2-1|NA|TRBV29-1
CSGYRGGNEQFF
TGCAGCGGCTACCGTGGAGGCAATGAGCAGTTCTTC
>TRBJ1-3|NA|TRBV12-5
CASAGYPIGNTIYF
TGTGCTAGTGCAGGATACCCCATCGGAAACACCATATATTTT
>TRBJ2-2|NA|TRBV30
CAWSPKRGANTGELFF
TGTGCCTGGAGTCCCAAGCGCGGGGCGAACACCGGGGAGCTGTTTTTT
>TRBJ2-1|TRBD2|TRBV7-3
CASSLTSGGYNEQFF
TGTGCCAGCAGCTTGACTAGCGGGGGATACAATGAGCAGTTCTTC
>TRBJ1-3|NA|TRBV29-1
CSVLTTNSGNTIYF
TGCAGCGTTTTGACAACCAACTCTGGAAACACCATATATTTT
>TRBJ1-2|TRBD1|TRBV28
CASSPQGAIGYGYTF
TGTGCCAGCAGTCCCCAGGGGGCGATAGGCTATGGCTACACCTTC